Included here is one T cell receptor beta chain sequence, with context. These data belong to a study of blood T cell repertoires in COVID-19. V gave up 5 bases and J gave up 7 bases; unmatched junction bases: 13. Germline V CDR1 and CDR2: LNHDA, SQIVND (reference sequence). CDR3 length: 16 residues. Clones were sequenced by immunoSEQ multiplex PCR, and TCRdb holds only the in-frame ones, with some missing. The table has a few hundred thousand clones, 65% to 90% seen once. Source material: peripheral blood. The clonotype was recovered from a human donor in a cohort sampled during active COVID-19. This rearrangement joins TRBV19 to TRBJ2-1; 8 nucleotides match TRBD2. The CDR3 loop reads CASSPRGSGGRNEQFF. CDR3 DNA: TGTGCCAGTAGTCCCCGTGGCAGCGGGGGAAGGAATGAGCAGTTCTTC.